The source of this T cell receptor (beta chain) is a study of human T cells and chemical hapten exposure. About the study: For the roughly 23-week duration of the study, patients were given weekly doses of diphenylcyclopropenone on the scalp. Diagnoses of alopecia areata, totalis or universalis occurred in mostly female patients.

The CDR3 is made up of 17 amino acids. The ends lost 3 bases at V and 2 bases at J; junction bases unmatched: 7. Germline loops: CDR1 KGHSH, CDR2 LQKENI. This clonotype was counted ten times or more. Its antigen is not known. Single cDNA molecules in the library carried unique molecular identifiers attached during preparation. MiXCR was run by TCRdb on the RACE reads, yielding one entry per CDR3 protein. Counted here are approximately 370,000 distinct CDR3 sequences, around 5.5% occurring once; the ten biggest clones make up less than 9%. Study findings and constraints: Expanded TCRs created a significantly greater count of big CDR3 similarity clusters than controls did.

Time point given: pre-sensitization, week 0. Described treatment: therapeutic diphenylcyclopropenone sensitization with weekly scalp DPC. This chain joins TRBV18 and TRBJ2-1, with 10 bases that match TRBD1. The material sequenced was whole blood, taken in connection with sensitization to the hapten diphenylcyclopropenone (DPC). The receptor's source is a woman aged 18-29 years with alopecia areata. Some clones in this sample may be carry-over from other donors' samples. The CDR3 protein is CASSPWDRGIAYNEQFF. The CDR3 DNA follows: TGTGCCAGCTCACCTTGGGACAGGGGTATTGCCTACAATGAGCAGTTCTTC.